This record concerns one T cell receptor (beta chain) sequence. The antigen is undetermined. Sequencing was performed with immunoSEQ multiplex PCR; in TCRdb, only in-frame clones are kept and a portion is missing. This repertoire shows roughly 150,000 clones, approximately 93% found once; its top ten account for around 1.2%. This specimen belongs to a study of T cell responses to AZD1222 COVID-19 vaccine. Study-wide findings and caveats: At 160-218 and 743-854, vaccine-associated CD4 TCRs were dominant, and they spanned spike. Only six AZD1222 recipients tested seropositive at baseline.

The CDR3 runs 15 residues. Germline CDR1 KGHDR, CDR2 SFDVKD. V lost 5 bases to trimming and J lost 2 bases; unmatched junction nucleotides: 6. The chain carries TRBV24-1 and TRBJ2-3; TRBD1 matches at 7 bases. The sequencing used peripheral blood, collected 28 days after the second AZD1222 dose. This receptor was obtained from an adult who received the AZD1222 COVID-19 vaccine. CDR3 sequence (DNA): TGTGCCACCAGTGCCCGGGACAGCCTCACAGATACGCAGTATTTT. Protein product: CATSARDSLTDTQYF.